This T cell receptor (beta chain) was found in a study of cytomegalovirus exposure and HLA in healthy donors. At the level of the study: Across roughly 400 genotyped donors, 81% landed in the Caucasian-associated ancestry cluster. General study points: In a later analysis, productive TCRs from donors in an Asian-associated ancestry cluster reportedly carried fewer N-insertions than the cohort mean. Another analysis was done later, and it associated 16,951 TCR beta sequences with HLA alleles at 0.05 false discovery rate.

PCR was performed using 60 Vbeta and 13 Jbeta primers. Repertoires were generated with immunoSEQ multiplex PCR, while TCRdb's copy carries only in-frame clones and drops some. The repertoire holds roughly 93,000 clones, with roughly 72% as singletons. Regarding this clone: Its matching antigen is unknown.

V was pared by 5 bases and J by 5 bases, with 16 bases between. The V gene's germline CDR1 is SEHNR and CDR2 FQNEAQ (reference sequence). The CDR3 has 14 amino acids. The rearrangement uses TRBV7-9 and TRBJ2-7, with D perhaps matching TRBD2 (5 bases). What was sequenced was PBMCs. The sequence came from a man aged 25 to 40 in good health and CMV-seronegative. DNA of the CDR3: TGTGCCAGCAGCCCCCTCGGGGAGCGAGACGAGCAGTACTTC. Protein product: CASSPLGERDEQYF.